This T cell receptor (beta chain) is drawn from a study of blood T cell repertoires in COVID-19. In the study overall: The United States, Italy and Spain supplied acute and convalescent COVID-19 samples. Sources were T cells, B-cell-depleted T cells, or PBMCs; the material itself was cDNA or gDNA.

V trimming: 3 bases; J trimming: 7 bases; junction bases outside the gene matches: 6. The CDR3 is 15 residues long. In germline, CDR1 is SNHLY, CDR2 FYNNEI. This clone was seen only a few times. Sequencing used immunoSEQ multiplex PCR; TCRdb keeps in-frame clones, though not all of them. The table includes 50,000 to 60,000 clones, around four fifths detected once. The V and J genes are TRBV2 and TRBJ1-6; TRBD1 matches at 7 bases. This TCR came from an older man with active COVID-19. The sequencing input was peripheral blood. The CDR3 loop reads CASSDVGTVNSPLHF. The DNA for the CDR3 is TGTGCCAGCAGTGATGTGGGGACAGTCAATTCACCCCTCCACTTT.